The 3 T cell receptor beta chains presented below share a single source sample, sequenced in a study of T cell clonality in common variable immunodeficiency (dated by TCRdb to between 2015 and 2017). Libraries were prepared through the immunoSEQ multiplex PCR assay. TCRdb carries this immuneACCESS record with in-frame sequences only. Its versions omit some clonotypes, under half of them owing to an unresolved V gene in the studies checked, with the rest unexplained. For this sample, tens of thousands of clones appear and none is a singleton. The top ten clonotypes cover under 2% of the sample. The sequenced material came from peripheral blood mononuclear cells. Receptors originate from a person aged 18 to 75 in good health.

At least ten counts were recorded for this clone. CDR3 in amino acids: CAISSGGPNTGELFF. The DNA read from the CDR3 is TGTGCCATCAGTTCAGGGGGACCGAACACCGGGGAG. The V gene is TRBV10-3, the J gene TRBJ2-2, with 7 bases fitting TRBD1. The read terminates 3 residues ahead of where the CDR3 ends, so the germline J gene completes it. The CDR3 covers 15 residues. J was trimmed by 0 bases and V by 5 bases; bases with no gene match: 3. CDR1 and CDR2 (germline): ENHRY, SYGVKD.

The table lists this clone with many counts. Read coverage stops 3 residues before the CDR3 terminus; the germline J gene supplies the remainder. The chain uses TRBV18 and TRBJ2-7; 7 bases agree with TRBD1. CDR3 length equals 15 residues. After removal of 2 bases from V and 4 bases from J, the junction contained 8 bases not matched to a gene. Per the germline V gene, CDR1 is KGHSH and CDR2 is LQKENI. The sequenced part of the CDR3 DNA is TGTGCCAGCTCACCAGGGACAGCAGAGGGGTACGAG. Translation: CASSPGTAEGYE. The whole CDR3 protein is CASSPGTAEGYEQYF.

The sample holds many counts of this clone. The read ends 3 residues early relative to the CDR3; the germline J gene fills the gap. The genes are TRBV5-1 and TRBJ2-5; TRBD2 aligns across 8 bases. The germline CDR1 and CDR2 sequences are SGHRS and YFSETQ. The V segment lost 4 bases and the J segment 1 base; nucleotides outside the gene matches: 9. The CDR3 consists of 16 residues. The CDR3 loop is CASSPLAGRFQETQYF. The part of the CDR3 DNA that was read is TGCGCCAGCAGCCCCTTAGCGGGACGCTTCCAAGAGACC. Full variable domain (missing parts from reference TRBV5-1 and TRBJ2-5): KAGVTQTPRYLIKTRGQQVTLSCSPISGHRSVSWYQQTPGQGLQFLFEYFSETQRNKGNFPGRFSGRQFSNSRSEMNVSTLELGDSALYLCASSPLAGRFQETQYFGPGTRLLVL.